Listed below are T cell receptor beta chains from one sample, sequenced in a study of blood T cell repertoires in COVID-19. The repertoire was sequenced with immunoSEQ multiplex PCR; TCRdb's copy has only in-frame clones and lacks some. The table lists about 110,000 clones, approximately 78% of them singletons. Sequenced input: peripheral blood. The receptors here all came from a man aged 70-80 years with acute or convalescent COVID-19. The CDR3 runs from the conserved cysteine through the conserved F or W. A D gene is named only where the DNA matches it firmly. Only part of the rows carry a size: once, few, many, or a class if the clone is expanded.

d_gene,j_gene,v_gene,abundance,CDR3aa,CDR3nt
NA,TRBJ2-7,TRBV2,NA,CASTVLTYEQYF,TGTGCCAGCACCGTTCTTACCTACGAGCAGTACTTC
NA,TRBJ2-2,TRBV24-1,NA,CATSAPGMTSELFF,TGTGCCACCAGTGCCCCGGGGATGACTTCGGAGCTGTTTTTT
TRBD1,TRBJ1-1,TRBV12-3/TRBV12-4,NA,CASRREGGQGAFF,TGTGCCAGCCGGAGGGAAGGGGGCCAGGGAGCTTTCTTT
NA,TRBJ2-1,TRBV3-1/TRBV3-2,NA,CASSRLREESDNEQFF,TGTGCCAGCAGCCGTTTGCGGGAAGAATCTGACAATGAGCAGTTCTTC
TRBD1,TRBJ1-2,TRBV6-5,NA,CAAQGSTGAIYGYTF,TGTGCCGCCCAGGGGTCGACAGGGGCTATCTATGGCTACACCTTC
TRBD2,TRBJ2-1,TRBV4-2,NA,CASSQGRGSSGYNEQFF,TGTGCCAGCAGCCAAGGTCGCGGGAGTTCAGGCTACAATGAGCAGTTCTTC
NA,TRBJ2-6,TRBV5-1,once,CASSEGAGANVLTF,TGCGCCAGCAGCGAGGGGGCTGGGGCCAACGTCCTGACTTTC
NA,TRBJ2-7,TRBV20-1,few,CSASSGHEQYF,TGCAGTGCTAGTTCAGGCCACGAGCAGTACTTC
TRBD2,TRBJ2-7,TRBV5-1,NA,CASSLIPRRELAYEQYF,TGCGCCAGCAGCTTAATCCCTAGGCGGGAGTTAGCCTACGAGCAGTACTTC
NA,TRBJ2-7,TRBV15,NA,CATSRDPLVMGEQYF,TGTGCCACCAGCAGAGATCCTCTAGTTATGGGCGAGCAGTACTTC